These 14 T cell receptor beta chains share one sample of origin, sequenced in a study of blood T cell repertoires in COVID-19. TCRdb's copy holds only in-frame clones and misses some; the assay was immunoSEQ multiplex PCR. The sample lists approximately 300,000 clones; over 85% were seen once. Source material: PBMCs or T cells enriched from blood (not recorded which). All receptors derive from a woman aged 30 to 39 who had recovered from COVID-19.

In its sample, this clone was seen once. The chain employs TRBV3-1 (or the pseudogene TRBV3-2) and TRBJ2-5; D perhaps matches TRBD1 (5 bases). In germline, CDR1 is LGHDT, CDR2 YNNKEL (reference sequence). V lost 0 bases, J lost 3 bases, and 8 bases lay in between. The CDR3 runs 14 residues. CDR3 sequence (DNA): TGTGCCAGCAGCCAAGAAGCCAGGGAAGAGACCCAGTACTTC. Translation: CASSQEAREETQYF.

This sequence joins TRBV19 and TRBJ2-7, with 11 nucleotides matching TRBD1. The CDR3 loop spans 15 amino acids. The trim removed 6 bases at V and 3 bases at J, leaving 7 bases unmatched. In germline, CDR1 is LNHDA, CDR2 SQIVND (reference sequence). The CDR3 is CASSLGTGGLYEQYF. CDR3 coding DNA: TGTGCCAGTAGCCTGGGGACAGGGGGACTCTACGAGCAGTACTTC.

The chain couples TRBV4-2 to TRBJ2-6; D uncertain. Trimming took 8 bases from V and 1 from J, leaving 12 bases between them. The CDR3 is 15 amino acids. Germline CDR1 is LGHNA and CDR2 is YNFKEQ. The CDR3 DNA follows: TGTGCCAGCGGCCCGGCCGGGTCTGGGGCCAACGTCCTGACTTTC. Protein sequence: CASGPAGSGANVLTF.

The chain joins TRBV19 to TRBJ1-5, with a tentative D call TRBD1 (6 bases). Trimming removed 3 bases from V and 1 base from J, with 13 bases in between. The CDR3 is 16 amino acids. Germline V lookup: CDR1 LNHDA, CDR2 SQIVND (reference sequence). DNA for the CDR3: TGTGCCAGTAGTATCGGGGACATACTAAGCAATCAGCCCCAGCATTTT. Translation gives CASSIGDILSNQPQHF.

The chain links TRBV19 to TRBJ2-5, with a weak D call TRBD1 (5 bases). Germline CDR1 LNHDA, CDR2 SQIVND (reference sequence). The V end lost 7 bases, the J end lost 0 bases, and 12 bases lay between the germline ends. CDR3 size: 14 residues. CDR3 in amino acids: CASNFGRDQETQYF. CDR3 DNA: TGTGCCAGTAATTTCGGCAGGGACCAAGAGACCCAGTACTTC.

This clone has only one observation. V and J are TRBV5-1 and TRBJ1-1; maybe TRBD1 (6 bases). The CDR3 consists of 14 residues. Trimming stripped 2 bases from V and 1 base from J, with 9 bases between. The V gene's germline CDR1 is SGHRS and CDR2 YFSETQ. The CDR3 loop reads CASSFSTGNTEAFF. The DNA for the CDR3 is TGCGCCAGCAGCTTCTCGACAGGGAACACTGAAGCTTTCTTT.

This chain connects TRBV2 to TRBJ1-1; D is possibly TRBD1 (5 bases). Germline values: CDR1 SNHLY, CDR2 FYNNEI. The CDR3 loop spans 14 amino acids. Trimming pared 6 bases from V and 4 bases from J, leaving 15 bases between. CDR3 sequence: CASRPAWGGTEAFF. The CDR3 region has the DNA TGTGCCAGCAGACCCGCGTGGGGGGGCACTGAAGCTTTCTTT. Together with reference TRBV2 and TRBJ1-1, the CDR3 gives the full variable domain: EPEVTQTPSHQVTQMGQEVILRCVPISNHLYFYWYRQILGQKVEFLVSFYNNEISEKSEIFDDQFSVERPDGSNFTLKIRSTKLEDSAMYFCASRPAWGGTEAFFGQGTRLTVV.

The J gene is TRBJ2-5, the V gene TRBV19; D is possibly TRBD2 (5 bases). Germline CDR1 LNHDA, CDR2 SQIVND (reference sequence). The CDR3 is made up of 14 amino acids. V shed 3 bases and J shed 7 bases, with 15 bases lying between them. CDR3 residues: CASSIRPGILTQYF. The CDR3 nucleotides are TGTGCCAGTAGTATCCGCCCGGGGATTTTGACCCAGTACTTC. Drawing the rest from reference TRBV19 and TRBJ2-5, the complete variable domain is DGGITQSPKYLFRKEGQNVTLSCEQNLNHDAMYWYRQDPGQGLRLIYYSQIVNDFQKGDIAEGYSVSREKKESFPLTVTSAQKNPTAFYLCASSIRPGILTQYFGPGTRLLVL.

In its sample, this clone was seen a few times. The chain links TRBV18 to TRBJ1-1; D is unresolved. The V gene's germline CDR1 is KGHSH and CDR2 LQKENI. With 4 bases removed from V and 4 bases from J, the gap between germline ends came to 10 bases. The CDR3 is 13 residues long. As DNA, the CDR3 is TGTGCCAGCTCACTGGCCGAGGGCACTGAAGCTTTCTTT. Amino acids: CASSLAEGTEAFF.

J is TRBJ2-7 and V is TRBV18, with 9 bases fitting TRBD2. The CDR3 sequence is 15 residues long. Germline CDR1 and CDR2: KGHSH and LQKENI. With 2 bases clipped from V and 3 bases from J, the junction kept 5 bases outside the gene matches. CDR3 nucleotides: TGTGCCAGCTCACCAAGGCGGGAGGGCCTCTACGAGCAGTACTTC. Amino acids: CASSPRREGLYEQYF.

This chain connects TRBV5-1 to TRBJ1-3, with TRBD1 matching over 9 bases. Germline loops: CDR1 SGHRS, CDR2 YFSETQ. The CDR3 has 15 residues. V shed 0 bases and J 4 bases; nucleotides not matched to a gene: 2. The CDR3 sequence: CASSLAGQGGNTIYF. DNA for the CDR3: TGCGCCAGCAGCTTGGCCGGACAGGGGGGAAACACCATATATTTT.

The CDR3 nucleotides are TGTGCCAGCAGTTCCCTACTGAGGAGCACAGATACGCAGTATTTT. Amino acid sequence: CASSSLLRSTDTQYF. The chain recombines TRBV27 with TRBJ2-3; D not resolved. Trimming pared 4 bases from V and 0 bases from J, leaving 11 bases between. CDR3 length: 15 amino acids. Germline CDR1 and CDR2: MNHEY and SMNVEV (reference sequence).

V and J are TRBV9 and TRBJ2-3, with D possibly TRBD1 on 6 matching bases. V was shortened by 2 bases and J by 4 bases, with 14 bases between the two germline ends. This CDR3 is 15 amino acids long. The germline CDR1 and CDR2 sequences are SGDLS and YYNGEE. The CDR3 nucleotides are TGTGCCAGCAGCGTCCAAACAGGGTTTCCAGATACGCAGTATTTT. Translated: CASSVQTGFPDTQYF.

This clone was detected only once. This chain uses TRBV5-4 with TRBJ2-1, with 7 nucleotides matching TRBD2. This CDR3 region has 16 residues. Germline V CDR1 and CDR2: SGHNT, YYREEE (reference sequence). With V trimmed by 7 bases and J by 4 bases, 14 bases remained unmatched. CDR3 coding DNA: TGTGCCAGCGGATTCTTCGGGAGCGGGAAGTACAATGAGCAGTTCTTC. This codes for CASGFFGSGKYNEQFF.